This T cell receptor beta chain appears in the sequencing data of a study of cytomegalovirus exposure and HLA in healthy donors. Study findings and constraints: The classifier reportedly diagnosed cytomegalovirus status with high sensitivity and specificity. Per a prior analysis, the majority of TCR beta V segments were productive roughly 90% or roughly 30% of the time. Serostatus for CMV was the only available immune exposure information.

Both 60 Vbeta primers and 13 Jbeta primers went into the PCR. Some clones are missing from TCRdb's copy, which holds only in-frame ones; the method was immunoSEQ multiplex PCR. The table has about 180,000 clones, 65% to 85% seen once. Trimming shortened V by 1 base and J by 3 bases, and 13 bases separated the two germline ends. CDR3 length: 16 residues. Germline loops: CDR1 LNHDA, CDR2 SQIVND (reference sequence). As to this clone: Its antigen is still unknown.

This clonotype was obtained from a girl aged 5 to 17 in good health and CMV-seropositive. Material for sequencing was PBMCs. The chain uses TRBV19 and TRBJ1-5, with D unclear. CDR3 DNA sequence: TGTGCCAGTAGTATAGGGCCCCCCGTCACCAATCAGCCCCAGCATTTT. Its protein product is CASSIGPPVTNQPQHF. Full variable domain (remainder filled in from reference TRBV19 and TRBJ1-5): DGGITQSPKYLFRKEGQNVTLSCEQNLNHDAMYWYRQDPGQGLRLIYYSQIVNDFQKGDIAEGYSVSREKKESFPLTVTSAQKNPTAFYLCASSIGPPVTNQPQHFGDGTRLSIL.